This passage covers 10 T cell receptor beta chains from one sample sequenced in a study of blood T cells in healthy people across ages. Using a J-beta primer mix together with a sample-barcoded 5' primer, a second PCR was run for about 6 to 11 cycles. TCRdb independently ran MiXCR on the 5' RACE reads; one entry per CDR3 protein. The sample consists of around 750,000 distinct CDR3 sequences, 53% of them appearing once. Sequencing was performed on blood. The origin of the receptors is an elderly man in good health.

This clonotype was seen a few times. The rearrangement uses TRBV20-1 and TRBJ2-1, with D possibly TRBD2 on 6 matching bases. Germline lookup yields CDR1 DFQATT and CDR2 SNEGSKA (reference sequence). The CDR3 is 16 residues long. The ends were cut back, 5 bases at V and 6 bases at J, with 23 bases in the middle. The CDR3: CSAPLLEGNEANEQFF. The CDR3, as DNA: TGCAGTGCTCCCCTTTTGGAGGGAAATGAGGCCAATGAGCAGTTCTTC.

V gene TRBV2 combines with J gene TRBJ2-7; a weak D match, TRBD2 (5 bases). Germline CDR1 is SNHLY and CDR2 is FYNNEI. Trimming removed 7 bases from V and 6 bases from J, with 16 bases in between. This CDR3 spans 13 amino acids. The CDR3 here is CASTPRRTSEQYF. The CDR3 coding sequence is TGTGCCAGCACCCCTAGGAGGACGAGCGAGCAGTACTTC.

This clonotype was detected a few times. The chain is built from TRBV13 and TRBJ2-1, with 7 bases identical to TRBD2. Unmatched junction bases numbered 8, after V lost 5 bases and J lost 4 bases. Germline V gene lookup returns CDR1 PRHDT and CDR2 FYEKMQ (reference sequence). This CDR3 spans 15 amino acids. The CDR3 spells CASSAPSGNYNEQFF. DNA for the CDR3: TGTGCCAGCAGCGCTCCTAGCGGCAATTACAATGAGCAGTTCTTC. Together with reference TRBV13 and TRBJ2-1, the CDR3 gives the full variable domain: AAGVIQSPRHLIKEKRETATLKCYPIPRHDTVYWYQQGPGQDPQFLISFYEKMQSDKGSIPDRFSAQQFSDYHSELNMSSLELGDSALYFCASSAPSGNYNEQFFGPGTRLTVL.

The V gene is TRBV29-1, the J gene TRBJ1-1; TRBD1 aligns across 9 bases. This CDR3 spans 12 amino acids. CDR1 is SQVTM and CDR2 is ANQGSEA in the germline V gene. V shed 7 bases and J 5 bases; nucleotides not matched to a gene: 5. This chain's CDR3 is CSGRGTGTEAFF. The CDR3 nucleotides read TGCAGCGGGAGGGGGACAGGGACTGAAGCTTTCTTT.

This clonotype was seen repeatedly, ten times or more. The chain employs TRBV7-9 and TRBJ1-2; the D is unclear. There are 12 residues in the CDR3. CDR1 and CDR2 from the germline V gene are SEHNR and FQNEAQ (reference sequence). V lost 2 bases to trimming and J lost 8 bases, with 9 bases between them. The CDR3 here is CASSLSDRGYTF. In DNA form, the CDR3 reads TGTGCCAGCAGCTTAAGTGACCGGGGCTACACCTTC. Full variable domain (rest looked up from reference TRBV7-9 and TRBJ1-2): DTGVSQNPRHKITKRGQNVTFRCDPISEHNRLYWYRQTLGQGPEFLTYFQNEAQLEKSRLLSDRFSAERPKGSFSTLEIQRTEQGDSAMYLCASSLSDRGYTFGSGTRLTVV.

This clonotype has just a few counts. V is TRBV18 and J is TRBJ2-7; maybe TRBD2 (7 bases). In germline, CDR1 is KGHSH, CDR2 LQKENI. V was pared by 3 bases and J by 6 bases, with 12 bases between. This CDR3 region has 13 residues. The CDR3 protein is CASSPRGQGEQYF. The CDR3 coding sequence is TGTGCCAGCTCACCGCGGGGGCAGGGCGAGCAGTACTTC. Complete variable domain (other parts from reference TRBV18 and TRBJ2-7): NAGVMQNPRHLVRRRGQEARLRCSPMKGHSHVYWYRQLPEEGLKFMVYLQKENIIDESGMPKERFSAEFPKEGPSILRIQQVVRGDSAAYFCASSPRGQGEQYFGPGTRLTVT.

This clonotype turned up a few times. The rearrangement uses TRBV9 and TRBJ2-7, with D uncertain. This CDR3 region has 15 residues. Germline V gene lookup returns CDR1 SGDLS and CDR2 YYNGEE. The V gene lost 0 bases and the J gene lost 2 bases, with 12 bases spanning the gap. The CDR3 nucleotides are TGTGCCAGCAGCGTAGCTACGGGCAAAACCTACGAGCAGTACTTC. Translating it yields CASSVATGKTYEQYF. The full variable domain, in which reference TRBV9 and TRBJ2-7 provide the parts outside the CDR3, is DSGVTQTPKHLITATGQRVTLRCSPRSGDLSVYWYQQSLDQGLQFLIQYYNGEERAKGNILERFSAQQFPDLHSELNLSSLELGDSALYFCASSVATGKTYEQYFGPGTRLTVT.

J is TRBJ2-3 and V is TRBV4-1; 8 nucleotides line up with TRBD1. Unmatched junction bases numbered 6, after V lost 3 bases and J lost 4 bases. Germline values: CDR1 MGHRA, CDR2 YSYEKL. The CDR3 contains 15 residues. The CDR3 loop reads CASSQGQARADTQYF. CDR3 DNA sequence: TGCGCCAGCAGCCAGGGACAGGCTAGGGCAGATACGCAGTATTTT.

The gene calls are TRBV4-1 and TRBJ2-5, with D perhaps given as TRBD1 or TRBD2 (5 bases each). The CDR3 has 16 residues. V was cut by 1 base and J by 1 base, with 13 bases left in between. Germline V gives CDR1 MGHRA, CDR2 YSYEKL. DNA of the CDR3: TGCGCCAGCAGCCAAGGAGGTCCGGGGCTCCAAGAGACCCAGTACTTC. It is translated as CASSQGGPGLQETQYF.

This clonotype was found a few times. Written as DNA, the CDR3 is TGTGCCAGCAGCACGCGCGATCAGCCCCAGCATTTT. It yields the protein CASSTRDQPQHF. V gene TRBV7-9 combines with J gene TRBJ1-5; D is ambiguous. CDR3 size: 12 residues. Trimming removed 5 bases at V and 5 bases at J, with 7 bases between. CDR1 is SEHNR, CDR2 FQNEAQ, per germline (reference sequence).